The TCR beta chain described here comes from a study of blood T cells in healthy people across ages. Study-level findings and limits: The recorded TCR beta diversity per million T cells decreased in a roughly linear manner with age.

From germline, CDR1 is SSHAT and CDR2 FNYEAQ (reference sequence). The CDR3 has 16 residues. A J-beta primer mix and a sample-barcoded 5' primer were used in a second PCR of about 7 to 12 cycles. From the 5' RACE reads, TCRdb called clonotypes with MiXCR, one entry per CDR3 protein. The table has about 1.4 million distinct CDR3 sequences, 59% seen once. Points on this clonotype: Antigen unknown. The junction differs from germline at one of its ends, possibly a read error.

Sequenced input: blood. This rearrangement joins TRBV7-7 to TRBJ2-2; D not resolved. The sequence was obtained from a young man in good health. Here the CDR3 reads CASSLGPEGVTGELFF. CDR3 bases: TGTGCTAGCAGCTTAGGCCCCGAAGGTGTCACCGGGGAGCTGTTTTTT.